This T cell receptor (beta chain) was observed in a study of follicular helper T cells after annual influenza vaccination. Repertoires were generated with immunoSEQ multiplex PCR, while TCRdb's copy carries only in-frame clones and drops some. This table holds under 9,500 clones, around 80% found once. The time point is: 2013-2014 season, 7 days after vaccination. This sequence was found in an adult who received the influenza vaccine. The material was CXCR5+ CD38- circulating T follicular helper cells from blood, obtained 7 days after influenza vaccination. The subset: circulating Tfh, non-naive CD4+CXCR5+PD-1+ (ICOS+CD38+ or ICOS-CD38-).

This CDR3 is CASSLVSGALNEQFF. Written as DNA, the CDR3 is TGTGCCAGCAGCTTAGTTAGCGGGGCCCTCAATGAGCAGTTCTTC. This chain links TRBV7-9 with TRBJ2-1; 8 positions match TRBD2. Per the germline V gene, CDR1 is SEHNR and CDR2 is FQNEAQ (reference sequence). CDR3 length equals 15 residues. With 1 base clipped from V and 6 bases from J, the junction kept 5 bases outside the gene matches. The variable domain in full, completed from reference TRBV7-9 and TRBJ2-1, reads DTGVSQNPRHKITKRGQNVTFRCDPISEHNRLYWYRQTLGQGPEFLTYFQNEAQLEKSRLLSDRFSAERPKGSFSTLEIQRTEQGDSAMYLCASSLVSGALNEQFFGPGTRLTVL.